The 22 T cell receptor beta chains below all came from one sample that was sequenced in a study of T cells in Graves' hyperthyroidism and ophthalmopathy. Amplification yielded TCR beta CDR3 regions, with RNA transcripts as the source. Using the HTBI primer set, a first-round RT-PCR was run on the TCR CDR3. TCRdb re-called the multiplex PCR reads with MiXCR, one entry per CDR3 protein. Among a few hundred thousand distinct CDR3 sequences listed, 40% to 50% were seen once. The sequencing sample was made of peripheral blood or thyroid tissue (not recorded which). These receptors came from an adult woman with Graves' disease, either hyperthyroidism or ophthalmopathy (not recorded which).

The rearrangement joins TRBV7-2 to TRBJ1-1; D is uncertain. Per germline, CDR1 SGHTA and CDR2 FQGNSA. The CDR3 has 16 residues. Trimming shortened V by 2 bases and J by 0 bases, and 13 bases separated the two germline ends. The CDR3 nucleotides are TGTGCCAGCAGCTTATACGGACCGGTAGTGAACACTGAAGCTTTCTTT. Protein sequence: CASSLYGPVVNTEAFF. The variable domain in full, completed from reference TRBV7-2 and TRBJ1-1, reads GAGVSQSPSNKVTEKGKDVELRCDPISGHTALYWYRQSLGQGLEFLIYFQGNSAPDKSGLPSDRFSAERTGGSVSTLTIQRTQQEDSAVYLCASSLYGPVVNTEAFFGQGTRLTVV.

The V gene is TRBV5-1, the J gene TRBJ2-1; 11 bases are shared with TRBD2. CDR3 length: 14 residues. The germline V gene encodes CDR1 SGHRS and CDR2 YFSETQ. Trimming cost V 4 bases and J 15 bases; bases outside gene matches: 12. The CDR3 is CASSAGTSGRGRFF. CDR3 DNA: TGCGCCAGCAGCGCCGGGACTAGCGGTCGGGGGAGGTTCTTC.

The rearrangement uses TRBV7-9 and TRBJ1-5; D uncertain. CDR3 size: 14 residues. Per germline, CDR1 SEHNR and CDR2 FQNEAQ (reference sequence). Trimming shortened V by 3 bases and J by 7 bases, and 13 bases separated the two germline ends. The CDR3 loop is CASSFSGARQPQHF. The CDR3 bases are TGTGCCAGCAGCTTTTCGGGTGCTCGGCAGCCCCAGCATTTT.

This CDR3 is CSVAGQGVRLSYEQYF. The CDR3 bases are TGCAGCGTTGCGGGACAGGGGGTAAGGCTCTCCTACGAGCAGTACTTC. V usage is TRBV29-1 and J usage is TRBJ2-7; 11 bases map to TRBD1. Trimming at V came to 4 bases and at J to 0 bases, leaving 8 bases not matched to a gene. The CDR3 sequence is 16 residues long. Germline V CDR1 and CDR2: SQVTM, ANQGSEA.

This clonotype was counted between two and nine times. A single base separates this from a much larger clone, so it may be a read error. The chain joins TRBV7-9 to TRBJ1-4; 8 nucleotides match TRBD1. The length of the CDR3 is 18 residues. CDR1 is SEHNR and CDR2 is FQNEAQ in the germline V gene (reference sequence). The trim removed 5 bases at V and 0 bases at J, leaving 11 bases unmatched. The CDR3 coding sequence is TGTGCCAGCAGCGGCCGGGACAGGACGGCCTCAACTAATGAAAAACTGTTTTTT. Its protein is CASSGRDRTASTNEKLFF.

Comment on this clonotype: Its ends do not fully match the called genes, so a read error is possible. The V and J genes are TRBV7-2 and TRBJ1-1, with D possibly TRBD1 on 6 matching bases. Germline loops: CDR1 SGHTA, CDR2 FQGNSA. This CDR3 contains 14 residues. The CDR3 spells CAGSLGPGQSEAFF. CDR3 bases: TGTGCCGGCAGCTTAGGCCCTGGACAGAGTGAAGCTTTCTTT.

This clonotype was seen many times. V is TRBV20-1 and J is TRBJ2-5; no definite D call. Germline CDR1 DFQATT, CDR2 SNEGSKA (reference sequence). With 2 bases removed from V and 2 bases from J, the gap between germline ends came to 12 bases. The CDR3 is 14 amino acids. The CDR3 reads CSARMENLQETQYF. The CDR3 DNA reads TGCAGTGCTAGAATGGAGAACCTTCAAGAGACCCAGTACTTC.

At least ten counts were recorded for this clonotype. This rearrangement joins TRBV4-1 to TRBJ1-6; a weak D match, TRBD1 (6 bases). The CDR3 contains 15 residues. CDR1 is MGHRA and CDR2 is YSYEKL in the germline V gene. V was trimmed by 4 bases and J by 5 bases, leaving 12 bases between them. The CDR3 sequence: CASSPPTGNNSPLHF. The CDR3 nucleotides read TGCGCCAGCAGCCCCCCTACAGGGAATAATTCACCCCTCCACTTT.

The gene calls are TRBV7-9 and TRBJ1-1; tentatively, D is TRBD1 (5 bases). Per the germline V gene, CDR1 is SEHNR and CDR2 is FQNEAQ (reference sequence). There are 14 residues in the CDR3. The germline V and J ends were trimmed by 6 bases and 4 bases, with 15 bases remaining between them. The CDR3, as DNA: TGTGCCAGCAGGGCCGGTGGTGGGGGCACTGAAGCTTTCTTT. Amino acid sequence: CASRAGGGGTEAFF.

The V and J genes are TRBV9 and TRBJ2-7; 9 bases agree with TRBD1. The germline V gene encodes CDR1 SGDLS and CDR2 YYNGEE. V was clipped by 3 bases and J by 1 base; unmatched bases: 8. There are 16 residues in the CDR3. In DNA form, the CDR3 reads TGTGCCAGCAGCGCCCGACAGGGGGAAGGGTCCTACGAGCAGTACTTC. It is translated as CASSARQGEGSYEQYF.

This clonotype was seen a few times. The genes are TRBV20-1 and TRBJ1-2, with 11 nucleotides matching TRBD1. Per the germline V gene, CDR1 is DFQATT and CDR2 is SNEGSKA (reference sequence). The CDR3 is 14 residues long. J was trimmed by 6 bases and V by 6 bases; bases with no gene match: 9. This CDR3 reads CSASSGQGDDGYTF. The CDR3 nucleotides read TGCAGTGCCTCATCGGGACAGGGGGACGATGGCTACACCTTC.

Regarding this clonotype: A read error may produce the germline difference seen at one junction end. This sequence joins TRBV4-1 and TRBJ2-2, with TRBD1 matching 8 bases. CDR3 size: 16 residues. Germline CDR1 and CDR2: MGHRA and YSYEKL. CDR3 in amino acids: CASGQRQGLWSGELFF. For the CDR3, the DNA is TGCGCCAGCGGCCAAAGACAGGGGTTGTGGTCCGGGGAGCTGTTTTTT.

This clonotype was seen more than once but under ten times. This chain connects TRBV5-1 to TRBJ2-2, with D maybe TRBD1 (6 bases). Trimming took off 4 bases at V and 1 base at J, with 14 bases between the two ends. Germline CDR1 reads SGHRS; CDR2 reads YFSETQ. This CDR3 spans 16 amino acids. The CDR3 DNA follows: TGCGCCAGCAGCCAACAGGGCCTAGGGAACACCGGGGAGCTGTTTTTT. Translation: CASSQQGLGNTGELFF.

The table lists this clonotype with many counts. Here the CDR3 reads CSARVSSESSYNSPLHF. For the CDR3, the DNA is TGCAGTGCTAGAGTCTCGTCGGAGAGCTCCTATAATTCACCCCTCCACTTT. The chain carries TRBV20-1 and TRBJ1-6, with D unclear. The germline V gene encodes CDR1 DFQATT and CDR2 SNEGSKA (reference sequence). This CDR3 is built from 17 residues. V dropped 1 base and J dropped 0 bases, with 13 bases sitting between them.

With regard to this clonotype: A read error may explain this, as a much larger clone is one base away. Here the CDR3 omits its conserved ending phenylalanine or tryptophan, so a read error is the likely source. V usage is TRBV20-1 and J usage is TRBJ2-7; 7 bases match TRBD2. After removal of 0 bases from V and 7 bases from J, the junction contained 9 bases not matched to a gene. The length of the CDR3 is 14 residues. The germline V gene has CDR1 DFQATT and CDR2 SNEGSKA (reference sequence). CDR3 amino acids: CSARDPVGGQEQYL. The CDR3 DNA reads TGCAGTGCTAGAGATCCCGTGGGAGGGCAAGAGCAGTACCTC.

The CDR3: CASSRLNPQGANVLTF. In DNA, the CDR3 is TGTGCCAGCAGCCGACTCAACCCACAGGGGGCCAACGTCCTGACTTTC. This rearrangement joins TRBV7-6 to TRBJ2-6, with unresolved D. The CDR3 is made up of 16 amino acids. Trimming pared 5 bases from V and 4 bases from J, leaving 15 bases between. The V gene's germline CDR1 is SGHVS and CDR2 FNYEAQ.

This clonotype occurred a few times. This chain links TRBV6-5 with TRBJ2-5; tentatively, D is TRBD1 (6 bases). V was trimmed by 10 bases and J by 5 bases, leaving 14 bases between them. The CDR3 contains 12 residues. The germline gives CDR1 MNHEY, CDR2 SVGAGI. Here the CDR3 DNA reads TGTGCCACCCGACAGGTGGGGGAGACCCAGTACTTC. Residues: CATRQVGETQYF.

The CDR3 spells CASSLGWNANTEAFF. The CDR3 region has the DNA TGTGCCAGCAGCTTAGGATGGAACGCGAACACTGAAGCTTTCTTT. The chain has TRBV7-2 and TRBJ1-1; D call uncertain. Deletions cut 1 base from V and 1 base from J, with 10 bases between. This CDR3 is built from 15 residues. Germline V gene lookup returns CDR1 SGHTA and CDR2 FQGNSA.

This clonotype was found once. An end of the junction does not agree with germline; a read error may underlie this. V usage is TRBV20-1 and J usage is TRBJ2-7; no definite D call. The DNA end is more similar to TRBJ2-1, so the J call may be wrong. From germline, CDR1 is DFQATT and CDR2 SNEGSKA (reference sequence). The CDR3 runs to 11 residues. DNA for the CDR3: TGCAGTGCTAGCACCTCCAATGCGCAGTTCTTC. Its protein is CSASTSNAQFF.

At least ten counts were recorded for this clonotype. J is TRBJ2-3 and V is TRBV29-1; D may correspond to TRBD1 or TRBD2 (6 bases each). CDR1 SQVTM and CDR2 ANQGSEA come from the germline V gene. V was clipped by 8 bases and J by 5 bases, with 14 bases between them. CDR3 size: 12 residues. CDR3 sequence (DNA): TGCAGCACAGTAGGGGGAGGAGATACGCAGTATTTT. Translated, it gives CSTVGGGDTQYF.

Turning to this clonotype: One junction end disagrees with the germline gene, perhaps due to a read error. V usage is TRBV7-2 and J usage is TRBJ2-7; D uncertain. This CDR3 is 11 amino acids long. The V gene's germline CDR1 is SGHTA and CDR2 FQGNSA. In nucleotides, the CDR3 is TGTGCCAACAGCTTTGCCGGGGAGCAGTACTTC. This codes for CANSFAGEQYF.

This clonotype was detected ten times or more. The rearrangement joins TRBV5-1 to TRBJ1-2; 8 bases match TRBD1. Trimming cost V 4 bases and J 6 bases; bases outside gene matches: 5. Per the germline V gene, CDR1 is SGHRS and CDR2 is YFSETQ. The CDR3 is 13 amino acids. CDR3 nucleotide sequence: TGCGCCAGCAGCCCAGGGGGCAGGGATGGCTACACCTTC. Its protein is CASSPGGRDGYTF.